This TCR beta chain comes out of a study of Ad26.COV2.S vaccination and SARS-CoV-2 variants. Study results and limitations: Reported findings describe substantial breadth in spike-specific CD8+ and CD4+ T cell responses following vaccination.

Germline CDR1 is SGHTA and CDR2 is FQGNSA. The CDR3 is made up of 18 amino acids. J gave up 0 bases and V 2 bases, and 9 bases lay outside the gene matches. As concerns this clone: Its specificity is unknown.

Repertoires were generated with immunoSEQ multiplex PCR, while TCRdb's copy carries only in-frame clones and drops some. The repertoire holds approximately 480,000 clones, with approximately 90% as singletons. Treatment defined: roughly 19 received Ad26.COV2.S at low or high dose, single or two shots; several received placebo; per-sample allocation not given. Sampling was performed 63 days after the first vaccine or placebo injection. Boston provided a donor who was an adult aged 18-55 years. The chain joins TRBV7-2 to TRBJ2-3, with 9 nucleotides matching TRBD2. The sequencing used peripheral blood, collected in a trial of Ad26.COV2.S vaccine versus placebo. This receptor was taken from a person between 18 and 60 years old who received the Ad26.COV2.S COVID-19 vaccine or a placebo. DNA for the CDR3: TGTGCCAGCAGCTTACGGACTAGCGCGGGGTCTAGCACAGATACGCAGTATTTT. Encoded protein: CASSLRTSAGSSTDTQYF.